Below, 15 T cell receptor beta chains from the same sample are listed, as sequenced in a study of T-cell reconstitution after alpha-beta-depleted transplantation in children. It was with unique molecular identifiers that the TCRbeta library was prepared. TCRdb re-analysed the PCR reads in MiXCR, keeping a single row per CDR3 protein. The table includes 150,000 to 200,000 distinct CDR3 sequences, 11% detected once. The specimen comprised PBMCs, sampled before TCRalphabeta/CD19-depleted stem cell transplant. The receptors come from a boy younger than 10 with acute myeloid leukemia, due to receive a stem cell transplant.

This clonotype was recorded many times. The rearrangement uses TRBV2 and TRBJ1-4; 9 bases match TRBD1. Germline V gene lookup returns CDR1 SNHLY and CDR2 FYNNEI. The CDR3 contains 15 residues. J gave up 4 bases and V 7 bases, and 7 bases lay outside the gene matches. The CDR3 sequence: CASTGQGTFNEKLFF. The CDR3 DNA follows: TGTGCCAGCACGGGACAGGGAACCTTTAATGAAAAACTGTTTTTT.

At least ten counts were recorded for this clonotype. CDR3 in amino acids: CASRRDTLNTEAFF. CDR3 nucleotide sequence: TGTGCCAGCAGGAGGGACACTTTGAACACTGAAGCTTTCTTT. This chain joins TRBV11-2 and TRBJ1-1; possible D gene TRBD1, 6 bases. Germline CDR1 and CDR2: SGHAT and FQNNGV. This CDR3 has 14 residues. With 6 bases removed from V and 0 bases from J, the gap between germline ends came to 11 bases.

This clonotype has a count of ten or more. V and J are TRBV20-1 and TRBJ2-1; TRBD2 aligns across 8 bases. Trimming at V came to 6 bases and at J to 4 bases, leaving 8 bases not matched to a gene. This CDR3 spans 14 amino acids. Germline assignment: CDR1 DFQATT and CDR2 SNEGSKA (reference sequence). CDR3 region: CSARRSGSYNEQFF. The CDR3 coding sequence is TGCAGTGCCAGGAGAAGCGGGAGTTACAATGAGCAGTTCTTC.

There are many counts of this clonotype. V usage is TRBV5-8 and J usage is TRBJ2-3; 9 bases are shared with TRBD1. The CDR3 contains 17 residues. Looked up from germline, CDR1 is SGHTS and CDR2 is YDEGEE. Germline trimming cut 0 bases from V and 0 bases from J; bases unmatched to any gene: 5. The chain's CDR3 is CASSLGTGTGSTDTQYF. The DNA of the CDR3 is TGTGCCAGCAGCTTGGGGACCGGGACAGGGAGCACAGATACGCAGTATTTT.

This clonotype was seen at least ten times. The gene calls are TRBV5-1 and TRBJ1-2; D is ambiguous. The ends were cut back, 0 bases at V and 5 bases at J, with 14 bases in the middle. The germline V gene has CDR1 SGHRS and CDR2 YFSETQ. The CDR3 spans 15 residues. This chain's CDR3 is CASSLVGSGNYGYTF. In DNA form, the CDR3 reads TGCGCCAGCAGCTTGGTTGGGTCAGGAAATTATGGCTACACCTTC. The full variable domain, completed using reference TRBV5-1 and TRBJ1-2, is KAGVTQTPRYLIKTRGQQVTLSCSPISGHRSVSWYQQTPGQGLQFLFEYFSETQRNKGNFPGRFSGRQFSNSRSEMNVSTLELGDSALYLCASSLVGSGNYGYTFGSGTRLTVV.

This clonotype was observed at least ten times. The genes are TRBV7-8 and TRBJ2-2, with a weak D call TRBD1 (5 bases). This CDR3 contains 16 residues. Trimming pared 1 base from V and 6 bases from J, leaving 15 bases between. Germline V CDR1 and CDR2: SGHVS, FQNEAQ. CDR3 sequence reads: CASSLEPGYRAGELFF. In nucleotides, the CDR3 is TGTGCCAGCAGCTTAGAACCAGGGTATCGCGCCGGGGAGCTGTTTTTT.

This clonotype was seen many times. The chain couples TRBV7-9 to TRBJ2-3; D unresolved. The germline gives CDR1 SEHNR, CDR2 FQNEAQ (reference sequence). Trimming took off 6 bases at V and 4 bases at J, with 8 bases between the two ends. The CDR3 is 12 amino acids. Written as DNA, the CDR3 is TGTGCCAGCAGTCCGTTTGCAGATACGCAGTATTTT. Translated, it gives CASSPFADTQYF.

This clonotype was detected many times. The chain has TRBV12-3 or TRBV12-4 and TRBJ1-4; 11 bases agree with TRBD1. The CDR3 totals 17 residues. V trimming: 6 bases; J trimming: 1 base; junction bases outside the gene matches: 7. CDR3 sequence reads: CASSPGQGALTNEKLFF. In nucleotides, the CDR3 is TGTGCCAGCAGCCCTGGACAGGGGGCGTTAACTAATGAAAAACTGTTTTTT.

In this sample, this clonotype turned up many times. A junction boundary mismatches the germline segment, possibly from a read error. The rearrangement links TRBV6-5 to TRBJ1-1; 9 bases match TRBD1. The CDR3 is 16 residues long. Germline assignment: CDR1 MNHEY and CDR2 SVGAGI. The CDR3 loop is CASSYPLGTGNAEAFF. The DNA for the CDR3 is TGTGCCAGCAGTTACCCCTTAGGGACAGGGAACGCTGAAGCTTTCTTT.

This clonotype was observed at least ten times. This sequence joins TRBV7-9 and TRBJ2-3; 7 bases match TRBD1. Germline-derived CDR1 and CDR2 are SEHNR and FQNEAQ (reference sequence). The CDR3 length is 14 residues. V dropped 4 bases and J dropped 0; count of bases not matched to a gene: 1. The CDR3 here is CASSSQGSTDTQYF. The CDR3 bases are TGTGCCAGCAGCTCACAGGGGAGCACAGATACGCAGTATTTT.

This clonotype was counted at least ten times. The V call is TRBV4-1, the J call TRBJ2-1; D is possibly TRBD1 or TRBD2 (5 bases each). V lost 1 base and J 11 bases, leaving 9 bases between the germline ends. The CDR3 loop spans 12 amino acids. CDR1 and CDR2 from the germline V gene are MGHRA and YSYEKL. CDR3 in amino acids: CASSQGGSKQFF. The DNA of the CDR3 is TGCGCCAGCAGCCAAGGGGGGAGCAAGCAGTTCTTC.

This clonotype was detected many times. This sequence joins TRBV20-1 and TRBJ1-1; unclear D gene. CDR3 length equals 13 residues. V was shortened by 0 bases and J by 7 bases, with 12 bases between the two germline ends. Looked up from germline, CDR1 is DFQATT and CDR2 is SNEGSKA (reference sequence). CDR3 sequence reads: CSARDLVALEAFF. The DNA of the CDR3 is TGCAGTGCTAGAGATTTAGTGGCCCTTGAAGCTTTCTTT.

This clonotype came up many times. The chain has TRBV6-5 and TRBJ2-7; 8 positions agree with TRBD2. In germline, CDR1 is MNHEY, CDR2 SVGAGI. V shed 2 bases and J 7 bases; nucleotides not matched to a gene: 4. The CDR3 sequence is 13 residues long. CDR3 region: CASSYPGGWEQYF. CDR3 coding DNA: TGTGCCAGCAGTTACCCGGGGGGGTGGGAGCAGTACTTC.

This clonotype has just a few counts. The chain links TRBV3-1 to TRBJ2-1, with 12 positions matching TRBD2. Trimming cost V 1 base and J 6 bases; bases outside gene matches: 4. Germline CDR1 and CDR2: LGHDT and YNNKEL (reference sequence). This CDR3 has 16 amino acids. This CDR3 reads CASSQGLAGESNEQFF. CDR3 bases: TGTGCCAGCAGCCAAGGACTAGCGGGGGAATCCAATGAGCAGTTCTTC.

This clonotype was picked up a small number of times. The rearrangement uses TRBV14 and TRBJ2-1; D perhaps matches TRBD1 (6 bases). The CDR3 loop spans 17 amino acids. V dropped 1 base and J dropped 6 bases, with 19 bases sitting between them. CDR1 is SGHDN and CDR2 is FVKESK in the germline V gene. The CDR3 DNA follows: TGTGCCAGCAGCCAAGGAGCGACAGGATGGCCCCGCAATGAGCAGTTCTTC. Encoded protein: CASSQGATGWPRNEQFF.